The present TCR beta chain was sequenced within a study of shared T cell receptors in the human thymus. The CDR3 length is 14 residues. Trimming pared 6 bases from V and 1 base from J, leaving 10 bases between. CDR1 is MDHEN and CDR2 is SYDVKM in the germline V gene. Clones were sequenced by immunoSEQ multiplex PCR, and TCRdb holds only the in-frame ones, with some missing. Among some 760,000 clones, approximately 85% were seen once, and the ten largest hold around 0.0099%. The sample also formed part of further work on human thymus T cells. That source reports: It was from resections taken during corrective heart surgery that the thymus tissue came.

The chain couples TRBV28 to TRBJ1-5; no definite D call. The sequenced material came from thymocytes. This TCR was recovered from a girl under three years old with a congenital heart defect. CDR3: CASREAGSNQPQHF. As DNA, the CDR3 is TGTGCCAGCAGAGAGGCGGGAAGCAATCAGCCCCAGCATTTT.